This record covers a single T cell receptor (beta chain). Its antigen remains unknown. PCR used 60 Vbeta primers and 13 Jbeta primers. Original processing methods: There were about 86 million unique TCR beta chains by a later count, and some 12 million of them were shared. The repertoire was sequenced with immunoSEQ multiplex PCR; TCRdb's copy has only in-frame clones and lacks some. That table gives V, J and clone size, and the DNA gave D and trimming. Among fewer than 250,000 clones listed, around 80% were seen once. This sample was taken from a study of cytomegalovirus exposure and HLA in healthy donors. Study-level information: Out of 398 genotyped donors, approximately 84% belonged to the Caucasian-associated ancestry cluster.

Findings of the study overall: A later analysis found TCR association rates differed by HLA locus, highest for DRB1 and lowest for HLA-C.

Germline CDR1 ENHRY, CDR2 SYGVKD. This CDR3 has 15 residues. V shed 3 bases, J shed 3 bases, and the junction held 3 bases outside the gene matches. The sequenced material came from PBMCs. V gene TRBV10-3 combines with J gene TRBJ2-7; 12 nucleotides line up with TRBD2. The origin of this receptor is a man aged 30-40 years in good health and CMV-seronegative. The CDR3 loop reads CAISDLTSGGYEQYF. CDR3 nucleotide sequence: TGTGCCATCAGTGACTTGACTAGCGGGGGCTACGAGCAGTACTTC.